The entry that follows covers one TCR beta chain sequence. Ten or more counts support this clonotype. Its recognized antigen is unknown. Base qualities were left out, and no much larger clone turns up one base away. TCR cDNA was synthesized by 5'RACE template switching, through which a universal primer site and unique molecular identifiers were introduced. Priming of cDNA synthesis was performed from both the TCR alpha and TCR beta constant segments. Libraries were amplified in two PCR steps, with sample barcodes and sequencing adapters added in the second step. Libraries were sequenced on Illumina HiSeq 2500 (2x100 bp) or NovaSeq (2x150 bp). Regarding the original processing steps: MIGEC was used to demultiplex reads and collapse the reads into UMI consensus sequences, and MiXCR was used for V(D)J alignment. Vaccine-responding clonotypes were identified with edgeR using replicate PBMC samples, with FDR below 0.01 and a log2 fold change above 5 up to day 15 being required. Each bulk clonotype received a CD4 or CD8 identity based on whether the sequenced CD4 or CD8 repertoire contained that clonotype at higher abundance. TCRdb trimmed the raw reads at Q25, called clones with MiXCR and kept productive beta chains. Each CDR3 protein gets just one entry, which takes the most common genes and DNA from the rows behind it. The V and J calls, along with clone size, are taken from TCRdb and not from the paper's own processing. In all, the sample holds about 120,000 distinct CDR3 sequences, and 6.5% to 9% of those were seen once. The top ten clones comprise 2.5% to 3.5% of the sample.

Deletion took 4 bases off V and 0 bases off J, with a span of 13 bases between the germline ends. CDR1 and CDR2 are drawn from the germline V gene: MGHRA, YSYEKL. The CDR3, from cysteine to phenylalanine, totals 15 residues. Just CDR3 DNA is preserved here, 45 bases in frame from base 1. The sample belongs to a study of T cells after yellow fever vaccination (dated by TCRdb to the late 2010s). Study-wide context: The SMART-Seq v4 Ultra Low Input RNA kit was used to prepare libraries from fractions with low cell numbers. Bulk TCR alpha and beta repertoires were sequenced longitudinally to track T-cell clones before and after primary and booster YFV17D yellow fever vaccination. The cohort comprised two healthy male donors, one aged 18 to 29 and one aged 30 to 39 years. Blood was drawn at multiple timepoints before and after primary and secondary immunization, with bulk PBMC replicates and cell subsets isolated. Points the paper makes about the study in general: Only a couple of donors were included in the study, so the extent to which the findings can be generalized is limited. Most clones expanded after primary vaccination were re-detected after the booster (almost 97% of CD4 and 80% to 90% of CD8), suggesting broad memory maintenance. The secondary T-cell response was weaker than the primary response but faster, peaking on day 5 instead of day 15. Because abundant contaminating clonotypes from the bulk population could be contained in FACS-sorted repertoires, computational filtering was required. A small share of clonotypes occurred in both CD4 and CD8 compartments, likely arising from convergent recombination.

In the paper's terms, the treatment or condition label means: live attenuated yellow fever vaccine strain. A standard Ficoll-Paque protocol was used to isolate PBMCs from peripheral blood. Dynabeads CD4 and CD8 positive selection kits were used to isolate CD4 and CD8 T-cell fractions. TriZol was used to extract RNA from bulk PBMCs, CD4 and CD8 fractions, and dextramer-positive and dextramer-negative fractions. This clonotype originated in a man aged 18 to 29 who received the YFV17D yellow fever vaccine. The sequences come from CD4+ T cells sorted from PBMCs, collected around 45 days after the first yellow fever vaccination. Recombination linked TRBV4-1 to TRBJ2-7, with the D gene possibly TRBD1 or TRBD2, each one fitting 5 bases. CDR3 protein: CASSRGMLVSYEQYF. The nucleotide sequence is TGCGCCAGCAGCCGGGGGATGCTCGTCTCCTACGAGCAGTACTTC.